This is a list of T cell receptor beta chains from one sample in a study of T-cell memory formation after mild COVID-19. TCRdb re-analysed the 5' RACE reads in MiXCR, keeping a single row per CDR3 protein. Among approximately 270,000 distinct CDR3 sequences listed, roughly 17% were seen once. The sample comprised PBMCs or a T cell subset sorted from them (not recorded which). The receptor set was obtained from a man aged 18 to 35 who had mild COVID-19 (a few samples of this study predate the infection). Cell type and time point are not known. The CDR3 runs from the conserved cysteine through the conserved F or W. The order of the fields is V gene, clone size, D gene, J gene, CDR3 protein, CDR3 DNA. The D gene is left open where the match is weak. Not all rows give a size; the values are once, few, many and, for expanded clones, a class.

v_gene: TRBV7-9
abundance: .
d_gene: .
j_gene: TRBJ2-5
CDR3aa: CASSLSGLETQYF
CDR3nt: TGTGCCAGCAGCTTATCAGGGCTCGAGACCCAGTACTTC

v_gene: TRBV19
abundance: .
d_gene: TRBD1
j_gene: TRBJ2-3
CDR3aa: CASSGGTGLADTQYF
CDR3nt: TGTGCCAGTAGTGGAGGGACAGGGTTGGCAGATACGCAGTATTTT

v_gene: TRBV13
abundance: few
d_gene: .
j_gene: TRBJ2-1
CDR3aa: CASSISGTQYNEQFF
CDR3nt: TGTGCCAGCAGCATCTCAGGGACACAATACAATGAGCAGTTCTTC

v_gene: TRBV6-2/TRBV6-3
abundance: many
d_gene: .
j_gene: TRBJ2-3
CDR3aa: CASSYSGKNTDTQYF
CDR3nt: TGTGCCAGCAGTTACTCCGGGAAGAACACAGATACGCAGTATTTT

v_gene: TRBV20-1
abundance: .
d_gene: TRBD2
j_gene: TRBJ2-3
CDR3aa: CSARDSGTDTQYF
CDR3nt: TGCAGTGCTAGAGATAGCGGGACAGATACGCAGTATTTT

v_gene: TRBV6-5
abundance: .
d_gene: TRBD2
j_gene: TRBJ2-3
CDR3aa: CASTRGGVTDTQYF
CDR3nt: TGTGCCAGCACCCGGGGGGGCGTCACAGATACGCAGTATTTT

v_gene: TRBV7-2
abundance: .
d_gene: .
j_gene: TRBJ2-7
CDR3aa: CASSWRGGYEQYF
CDR3nt: TGTGCCAGCAGCTGGAGGGGGGGTTACGAGCAGTACTTC

v_gene: TRBV10-3
abundance: .
d_gene: TRBD1
j_gene: TRBJ2-7
CDR3aa: CAISDLGTEAGEQYF
CDR3nt: TGTGCCATCAGTGACCTTGGGACAGAGGCCGGCGAGCAGTACTTC

v_gene: TRBV5-1
abundance: .
d_gene: .
j_gene: TRBJ1-1
CDR3aa: CASSLGQPGAEAFF
CDR3nt: TGCGCCAGCAGCTTGGGACAGCCTGGAGCTGAAGCTTTCTTT

v_gene: TRBV2
abundance: .
d_gene: .
j_gene: TRBJ2-5
CDR3aa: CASSEGSSRTQYF
CDR3nt: TGTGCCAGCAGTGAAGGGAGCTCCCGGACCCAGTACTTC

v_gene: TRBV7-2
abundance: .
d_gene: .
j_gene: TRBJ2-6
CDR3aa: CASSLRGPLTF
CDR3nt: TGTGCCAGCAGCTTACGAGGGCCCTTGACTTTC

v_gene: TRBV7-2
abundance: few
d_gene: .
j_gene: TRBJ2-3
CDR3aa: CASSSPLAGTSTDTQYF
CDR3nt: TGTGCCAGCAGCTCTCCTCTAGCCGGGACTAGCACAGATACGCAGTATTTT

v_gene: TRBV7-2
abundance: .
d_gene: .
j_gene: TRBJ2-5
CDR3aa: CASSRAEEETQYF
CDR3nt: TGTGCCAGCAGCAGAGCCGAGGAGGAGACCCAGTACTTC

v_gene: TRBV6-5
abundance: few
d_gene: .
j_gene: TRBJ1-6
CDR3aa: CASSSGRNNSPLHF
CDR3nt: TGTGCCAGCAGCTCCGGACGGAATAATTCACCCCTCCACTTT

v_gene: TRBV7-2
abundance: .
d_gene: .
j_gene: TRBJ1-2
CDR3aa: CASSARPGVQYSNYGYTF
CDR3nt: TGTGCCAGCAGCGCACGACCAGGGGTTCAGTACTCTAACTATGGCTACACCTTC

v_gene: TRBV10-3
abundance: .
d_gene: TRBD1
j_gene: TRBJ2-7
CDR3aa: CAIRTTGGEQYF
CDR3nt: TGTGCCATCAGGACGACAGGGGGCGAGCAGTACTTC

v_gene: TRBV11-2
abundance: .
d_gene: TRBD2
j_gene: TRBJ2-2
CDR3aa: CASSSGLAGGTGELFF
CDR3nt: TGTGCCAGCAGCTCCGGACTAGCGGGGGGCACCGGGGAGCTGTTTTTT

v_gene: TRBV6-2/TRBV6-3
abundance: .
d_gene: .
j_gene: TRBJ1-5
CDR3aa: CASGWGEPQHF
CDR3nt: TGTGCCAGCGGGTGGGGGGAGCCCCAGCATTTT

v_gene: TRBV28
abundance: few
d_gene: TRBD1
j_gene: TRBJ1-2
CDR3aa: CASSYQGGANYGYTF
CDR3nt: TGTGCCAGCAGCTACCAGGGGGGAGCTAACTATGGCTACACCTTC

v_gene: TRBV6-4
abundance: many
d_gene: .
j_gene: TRBJ2-1
CDR3aa: CASSSRAGTLEGQFF
CDR3nt: TGTGCCAGCAGCTCGAGGGCGGGGACCCTCGAAGGGCAGTTCTTC

v_gene: TRBV20-1
abundance: .
d_gene: TRBD1
j_gene: TRBJ1-2
CDR3aa: CSARVGTVNGYTF
CDR3nt: TGCAGTGCTAGAGTGGGGACAGTGAATGGCTACACCTTC

v_gene: TRBV27
abundance: few
d_gene: .
j_gene: TRBJ1-2
CDR3aa: CASRARGAGYTF
CDR3nt: TGTGCCAGCAGAGCGCGGGGGGCAGGCTACACCTTC

v_gene: TRBV24-1
abundance: .
d_gene: .
j_gene: TRBJ1-2
CDR3aa: CATSERVDGYTF
CDR3nt: TGTGCCACCAGTGAGCGTGTTGATGGCTACACCTTC

v_gene: TRBV29-1
abundance: few
d_gene: .
j_gene: TRBJ2-5
CDR3aa: CSVERETQYF
CDR3nt: TGCAGCGTTGAACGGGAGACCCAGTACTTC

v_gene: TRBV7-2
abundance: few
d_gene: .
j_gene: TRBJ2-5
CDR3aa: CASAGTLGIRETQYF
CDR3nt: TGTGCCAGCGCGGGGACCCTCGGGATAAGAGAGACCCAGTACTTC

v_gene: TRBV4-2
abundance: many
d_gene: .
j_gene: TRBJ1-3
CDR3aa: CASSQDLRQVSGNTIYF
CDR3nt: TGTGCCAGCAGCCAAGATCTCAGACAGGTCTCTGGAAACACCATATATTTT

v_gene: TRBV20-1
abundance: .
d_gene: .
j_gene: TRBJ2-1
CDR3aa: CSASQGVREQFF
CDR3nt: TGCAGTGCTTCTCAGGGCGTACGCGAGCAGTTCTTC

v_gene: TRBV7-2
abundance: few
d_gene: TRBD1
j_gene: TRBJ2-3
CDR3aa: CASSLTGQGADTQYF
CDR3nt: TGTGCCAGCAGCTTAACGGGACAGGGGGCAGATACGCAGTATTTT

v_gene: TRBV4-1
abundance: few
d_gene: TRBD2
j_gene: TRBJ2-1
CDR3aa: CASSQEGQLAGANEQFF
CDR3nt: TGCGCCAGCAGCCAAGAGGGGCAACTAGCGGGGGCCAATGAGCAGTTCTTC

v_gene: TRBV7-8
abundance: .
d_gene: TRBD1
j_gene: TRBJ2-5
CDR3aa: CASSLVSIRGLVQETQYF
CDR3nt: TGTGCCAGCAGCTTAGTTTCAATAAGGGGGCTTGTCCAAGAGACCCAGTACTTC

v_gene: TRBV4-1
abundance: .
d_gene: .
j_gene: TRBJ1-5
CDR3aa: CASSLALGRINQPQHF
CDR3nt: TGCGCCAGCAGCCTTGCCCTGGGACGGATCAATCAGCCCCAGCATTTT

v_gene: TRBV12-3/TRBV12-4
abundance: few
d_gene: .
j_gene: TRBJ2-1
CDR3aa: CASAATAPYNEQFF
CDR3nt: TGTGCCAGTGCCGCGACAGCCCCATACAATGAGCAGTTCTTC

v_gene: TRBV5-1
abundance: few
d_gene: .
j_gene: TRBJ2-3
CDR3aa: CASSPAPGPSTDTQYF
CDR3nt: TGCGCCAGCAGCCCCGCCCCAGGACCTAGCACAGATACGCAGTATTTT

v_gene: TRBV30
abundance: many
d_gene: TRBD2
j_gene: TRBJ2-5
CDR3aa: CAWSFSGASETQYF
CDR3nt: TGTGCCTGGAGTTTTAGCGGGGCCTCAGAGACCCAGTACTTC

v_gene: TRBV11-2
abundance: .
d_gene: TRBD2
j_gene: TRBJ2-2
CDR3aa: CASSYSGLAGWTGELFF
CDR3nt: TGTGCCAGCAGCTACTCGGGGCTAGCGGGATGGACCGGGGAGCTGTTTTTT

v_gene: TRBV29-1
abundance: few
d_gene: .
j_gene: TRBJ1-2
CDR3aa: CSVASPGGYTF
CDR3nt: TGCAGCGTTGCCTCCCCGGGTGGCTACACCTTC

v_gene: TRBV12-3/TRBV12-4
abundance: once
d_gene: .
j_gene: TRBJ2-1
CDR3aa: CASSLGATYNEQFF
CDR3nt: TGTGCCAGCAGTTTGGGGGCGACCTACAATGAGCAGTTCTTC

v_gene: TRBV6-5
abundance: .
d_gene: TRBD1
j_gene: TRBJ1-4
CDR3aa: CASSRTGANEKLFF
CDR3nt: TGTGCCAGCAGTCGGACAGGGGCTAATGAAAAACTGTTTTTT

v_gene: TRBV6-5
abundance: few
d_gene: .
j_gene: TRBJ1-5
CDR3aa: CASKNGGAAVGNQPQHF
CDR3nt: TGTGCCAGCAAAAACGGAGGCGCCGCGGTAGGCAATCAGCCCCAGCATTTT

v_gene: TRBV29-1
abundance: .
d_gene: .
j_gene: TRBJ1-2
CDR3aa: CSVGQGGYTF
CDR3nt: TGCAGCGTTGGTCAGGGTGGCTACACCTTC

v_gene: TRBV7-8
abundance: .
d_gene: .
j_gene: TRBJ2-1
CDR3aa: CASSLAGHEQFF
CDR3nt: TGTGCCAGCAGCTTAGCCGGACATGAGCAGTTCTTC

v_gene: TRBV5-1
abundance: few
d_gene: .
j_gene: TRBJ2-6
CDR3aa: CASSLVGGSGVGANVLTF
CDR3nt: TGCGCCAGCAGCTTGGTTGGTGGTTCGGGGGTTGGGGCCAACGTCCTGACTTTC

v_gene: TRBV7-2
abundance: many
d_gene: .
j_gene: TRBJ2-3
CDR3aa: CASAAHGADTQYF
CDR3nt: TGTGCCAGCGCCGCACACGGGGCAGATACGCAGTATTTT

v_gene: TRBV20-1
abundance: few
d_gene: .
j_gene: TRBJ2-3
CDR3aa: CSARDLRTLSTDTQYF
CDR3nt: TGCAGTGCTAGAGATCTCCGGACCCTCAGCACAGATACGCAGTATTTT

v_gene: TRBV4-1
abundance: few
d_gene: .
j_gene: TRBJ1-1
CDR3aa: CASTIGRGGPRDTEAFF
CDR3nt: TGCGCCAGCACAATTGGACGAGGGGGGCCGAGGGACACTGAAGCTTTCTTT

v_gene: TRBV20-1
abundance: .
d_gene: TRBD1
j_gene: TRBJ1-1
CDR3aa: CSAPGQGVTEAFF
CDR3nt: TGCAGTGCTCCGGGACAGGGGGTCACTGAAGCTTTCTTT

v_gene: TRBV27
abundance: .
d_gene: TRBD2
j_gene: TRBJ2-7
CDR3aa: CASRPGLATYEQYF
CDR3nt: TGTGCCAGCAGACCGGGACTAGCGACCTACGAGCAGTACTTC

v_gene: TRBV19
abundance: .
d_gene: TRBD1
j_gene: TRBJ1-5
CDR3aa: CASTDGGQGPCHF
CDR3nt: TGTGCCAGTACCGATGGGGGACAGGGCCCTTGCCATTTT

v_gene: TRBV15
abundance: few
d_gene: .
j_gene: TRBJ2-7
CDR3aa: CATSREGPTYEQYF
CDR3nt: TGTGCCACCAGCAGGGAGGGACCGACCTACGAGCAGTACTTC

v_gene: TRBV4-1
abundance: .
d_gene: .
j_gene: TRBJ2-7
CDR3aa: CASSQVGAGSHEQYF
CDR3nt: TGCGCCAGCAGCCAAGTTGGGGCAGGGTCCCACGAGCAGTACTTC

v_gene: TRBV10-2
abundance: many
d_gene: TRBD1
j_gene: TRBJ2-5
CDR3aa: CASRTGASRYAVETQYF
CDR3nt: TGCGCCAGCAGAACAGGGGCGAGCCGTTATGCAGTGGAGACCCAGTACTTC

v_gene: TRBV6-2/TRBV6-3
abundance: few
d_gene: .
j_gene: TRBJ1-1
CDR3aa: CASRHRGATEAFF
CDR3nt: TGTGCCAGCAGACACCGGGGGGCAACTGAAGCTTTCTTT

v_gene: TRBV7-3
abundance: few
d_gene: TRBD2
j_gene: TRBJ2-5
CDR3aa: CASSLREGPASAQYF
CDR3nt: TGTGCCAGCAGCTTAAGGGAGGGGCCCGCGTCCGCCCAGTACTTC

v_gene: TRBV12-3/TRBV12-4
abundance: many
d_gene: .
j_gene: TRBJ2-7
CDR3aa: CASSLTFRGDEQYF
CDR3nt: TGTGCCAGCAGCCTCACTTTCCGGGGTGACGAGCAGTACTTC